The 22 T cell receptor beta chains reported below all come from one sample, sequenced in a study of Ad26.COV2.S vaccination and SARS-CoV-2 variants. Described treatment: some 20 received Ad26.COV2.S at low or high dose, single or two shots; 5 received placebo; per-sample allocation not given. Repertoires come from day 63 after the first vaccine or placebo injection. Data came from immunoSEQ multiplex PCR; TCRdb stores just in-frame clones and leaves some out. This table has about 430,000 clones, about 93% appearing once. The source was peripheral blood, collected in a trial of Ad26.COV2.S vaccine versus placebo. These receptors were obtained from a person between 18 and 59 years old who received the Ad26.COV2.S COVID-19 vaccine or a placebo.

The rearrangement uses TRBV7-9 and TRBJ2-5; TRBD1 might be the D (5 bases). V dropped 2 bases and J dropped 5 bases, with 18 bases sitting between them. From germline, CDR1 is SEHNR and CDR2 FQNEAQ (reference sequence). The CDR3 is 16 residues long. The CDR3 reads CASSLSQGLVRETQYF. The CDR3 DNA reads TGTGCCAGCAGCTTAAGCCAGGGCCTCGTTAGGGAGACCCAGTACTTC. Variable domain in full (rest from reference TRBV7-9 and TRBJ2-5): DTGVSQNPRHKITKRGQNVTFRCDPISEHNRLYWYRQTLGQGPEFLTYFQNEAQLEKSRLLSDRFSAERPKGSFSTLEIQRTEQGDSAMYLCASSLSQGLVRETQYFGPGTRLLVL.

The J gene is TRBJ2-7, the V gene TRBV6-5, with no clear D. The ends were cut back, 6 bases at V and 0 bases at J, with 9 bases in the middle. This CDR3 is built from 13 residues. CDR1 and CDR2 from the germline V gene are MNHEY and SVGAGI. The CDR3 nucleotides are TGTGCCAGCAGACGCCTAGGCTCCTACGAGCAGTACTTC. It codes for CASRRLGSYEQYF.

A single count supports this clone. The chain carries TRBV9 and TRBJ2-1, with 8 bases that match TRBD2. CDR1 and CDR2 (germline): SGDLS, YYNGEE. The length of the CDR3 is 15 residues. J gave up 2 bases and V 3 bases, and 4 bases lay outside the gene matches. CDR3 loop: CASSGSGSAYNEQFF. The CDR3 DNA reads as TGTGCCAGCAGCGGGAGCGGGAGTGCCTACAATGAGCAGTTCTTC.

The CDR3 here is CASSLGQRLNTEAFF. In DNA, the CDR3 is TGTGCCAGCAGCTTGGGTCAGAGACTGAACACTGAAGCTTTCTTT. V usage is TRBV7-6 and J usage is TRBJ1-1; D not resolved. This CDR3 is 15 amino acids long. Germline loops: CDR1 SGHVS, CDR2 FNYEAQ. V was pared by 3 bases and J by 0 bases, with 11 bases between.

The V and J genes are TRBV28 and TRBJ1-3; D is possibly TRBD1 (6 bases). Trimming removed 2 bases from V and 0 bases from J, with 8 bases in between. The CDR3 contains 15 residues. Germline CDR1 MDHEN, CDR2 SYDVKM. CDR3: CASSLKTGSGNTIYF. CDR3 DNA: TGTGCCAGCAGTTTAAAGACAGGCTCTGGAAACACCATATATTTT.

This chain joins TRBV6-5 and TRBJ2-3; D is uncertain. Germline V gene sequence: CDR1 MNHEY, CDR2 SVGAGI. The length of the CDR3 is 14 residues. The V end was cut by 9 bases, the J end by 4 bases, with 17 bases between. CDR3 in DNA: TGTGCCAGTTCTAACCAGCTAAAGGCAGATACGCAGTATTTT. As protein: CASSNQLKADTQYF.

The chain carries TRBV14 and TRBJ2-7, with D hard to call. The V and J ends lost 0 bases and 0 bases respectively, with 9 bases between them. The germline V gene encodes CDR1 SGHDN and CDR2 FVKESK. This CDR3 is built from 15 residues. The DNA of the CDR3 is TGTGCCAGCAGCCAAGACCCCCGCAGCTCCTACGAGCAGTACTTC. This sequence encodes CASSQDPRSSYEQYF.

The V and J genes are TRBV20-1 and TRBJ2-7, with 8 bases aligning to TRBD2. The V gene's germline CDR1 is DFQATT and CDR2 SNEGSKA (reference sequence). J was trimmed by 1 base and V by 3 bases; bases with no gene match: 8. The CDR3 runs to 15 residues. The CDR3 is CSASRAGARSYEQYF. As DNA, the CDR3 is TGCAGTGCTAGTCGAGCGGGAGCGCGATCCTACGAGCAGTACTTC.

The sample holds one count of this clone. V gene TRBV18 combines with J gene TRBJ1-5; D might be TRBD1 (6 bases). CDR3 length equals 15 residues. V was trimmed by 4 bases and J by 1 base, leaving 11 bases between them. CDR1 is KGHSH and CDR2 is LQKENI in the germline V gene. CDR3: CASSLGGWSNQPQHF. Here the CDR3 DNA reads TGTGCCAGCTCACTCGGGGGCTGGAGCAATCAGCCCCAGCATTTT. Together with reference TRBV18 and TRBJ1-5, the CDR3 gives the full variable domain: NAGVMQNPRHLVRRRGQEARLRCSPMKGHSHVYWYRQLPEEGLKFMVYLQKENIIDESGMPKERFSAEFPKEGPSILRIQQVVRGDSAAYFCASSLGGWSNQPQHFGDGTRLSIL.

The rearrangement joins TRBV24-1 to TRBJ2-2; D call uncertain. Germline CDR1 reads KGHDR; CDR2 reads SFDVKD. The CDR3 spans 13 residues. V gave up 4 bases and J gave up 5 bases, with 7 bases separating them. The CDR3 spells CATSDRRTGELFF. CDR3 bases: TGTGCCACCAGTGACAGGAGAACCGGGGAGCTGTTTTTT.

This clone appeared once. This sequence joins TRBV12-3 or TRBV12-4 and TRBJ2-5; D call uncertain. The V end was cut by 3 bases, the J end by 5 bases, with 10 bases between. The CDR3 covers 13 residues. CDR3 DNA: TGTGCCAGCAGTTTCCCCGGTCCCGAGACCCAGTACTTC. The encoded protein is CASSFPGPETQYF.

This clone was counted once. The chain carries TRBV10-2 and TRBJ2-3; tentatively, D is TRBD2 (8 bases). V lost 3 bases and J lost 2, with 30 bases in between. This CDR3 has 21 amino acids. Germline V CDR1 and CDR2: WSHSY, SAAADI. The CDR3: CASSDSGRGRAGGPSTDTQYF. The CDR3 DNA follows: TGCGCCAGCAGTGACTCCGGAAGGGGGCGTGCGGGAGGTCCATCCACAGATACGCAGTATTTT.

V and J are TRBV7-2 and TRBJ2-5; 9 nucleotides agree with TRBD2. The J segment lost 5 bases and the V segment lost 3 bases, leaving 7 bases of the junction unmatched. Germline V gene data show CDR1 as SGHTA and CDR2 as FQGNSA. CDR3 length: 15 residues. The CDR3 sequence: CASSFRLAEGETQYF. The CDR3 DNA sequence: TGTGCCAGCAGCTTTCGACTAGCGGAGGGGGAGACCCAGTACTTC.

The V gene is TRBV18, the J gene TRBJ1-4; TRBD1 might be the D (5 bases). The V gene's germline CDR1 is KGHSH and CDR2 LQKENI. The CDR3 is 14 residues long. The V and J ends lost 5 bases and 5 bases respectively, with 12 bases between them. CDR3 in amino acids: CASSTGLQNEKLFF. The CDR3 nucleotides read TGTGCCAGCTCAACGGGACTACAAAATGAAAAACTGTTTTTT.

J is TRBJ2-1 and V is TRBV27, with 11 bases that match TRBD2. This CDR3 has 16 residues. The V segment lost 4 bases and the J segment 7 bases; nucleotides outside the gene matches: 9. Germline V gene lookup returns CDR1 MNHEY and CDR2 SMNVEV (reference sequence). The CDR3 loop is CASSYRLAGRGNEQFF. The CDR3, as DNA: TGTGCCAGCAGTTACCGACTAGCGGGGAGGGGGAATGAGCAGTTCTTC.

The chain is built from TRBV10-3 and TRBJ2-7; 10 nucleotides align to TRBD1. J gave up 3 bases and V 6 bases, and 8 bases lay outside the gene matches. Germline CDR1 and CDR2: ENHRY and SYGVKD. This CDR3 region has 15 residues. In DNA, the CDR3 is TGTGCCATCAGGTCCCCGGGACAGGGGAACTACGAGCAGTACTTC. This translates into CAIRSPGQGNYEQYF.

The genes are TRBV4-3 and TRBJ2-7; maybe TRBD1 (6 bases). Per germline, CDR1 LGHNA and CDR2 YSLEER. V lost 0 bases and J lost 4, with 13 bases in between. The CDR3 spans 15 residues. CDR3 sequence reads: CASSQDLAGVYEQYF. In DNA form, the CDR3 reads TGCGCCAGCAGCCAAGATTTGGCAGGGGTTTACGAGCAGTACTTC.

A few counts support this clone. The chain employs TRBV18 and TRBJ2-2; tentative D call: TRBD2 (5 bases). In germline, CDR1 is KGHSH, CDR2 LQKENI. V was trimmed by 4 bases and J by 4 bases, leaving 7 bases between them. This CDR3 has 13 residues. Written as DNA, the CDR3 is TGTGCCAGCTCACTAGCGACCACCGGGGAGCTGTTTTTT. Its protein is CASSLATTGELFF.

The chain carries TRBV12-3 or TRBV12-4 and TRBJ2-2; D unresolved. The CDR3 spans 11 residues. Trimming took off 6 bases at V and 11 bases at J, with 10 bases between the two ends. CDR3: CASSRLEELFF. The CDR3, as DNA: TGTGCCAGCAGCCGCCTAGAAGAGCTGTTTTTT.

The rearrangement joins TRBV28 to TRBJ2-3, with 7 bases fitting TRBD2. This CDR3 comprises 17 residues. In germline, CDR1 is MDHEN, CDR2 SYDVKM. V shed 4 bases, J shed 6 bases, and the junction held 16 bases outside the gene matches. The chain's CDR3 is CASSSRFGAGVTDTQYF. The CDR3 coding sequence is TGTGCCAGCAGTTCCCGGTTCGGGGCGGGAGTAACGGATACGCAGTATTTT.

V is TRBV29-1 and J is TRBJ2-1; 7 nucleotides align to TRBD2. Trimming took 6 bases from V and 4 from J; bases not matched to a gene: 12. This CDR3 contains 15 residues. The germline CDR1 and CDR2 sequences are SQVTM and ANQGSEA. CDR3 sequence: CSVAERDHLYNEQFF. CDR3 sequence (DNA): TGCAGCGTCGCCGAGCGGGACCACCTTTACAATGAGCAGTTCTTC.

This chain uses TRBV28 with TRBJ1-4; TRBD1 aligns across 7 bases. Trimming at V came to 2 bases and at J to 4 bases, leaving 1 base not matched to a gene. The germline CDR1 and CDR2 sequences are MDHEN and SYDVKM. CDR3 length equals 14 residues. This chain's CDR3 is CASSLRQGNEKLFF. Here the CDR3 DNA reads TGTGCCAGCAGTTTACGACAGGGTAATGAAAAACTGTTTTTT.